Sequencing of this T cell receptor beta chain was carried out in a study of shared clonotypes between healthy human individuals. CDR3 length equals 13 residues. Trimming at V came to 0 bases and at J to 5 bases, leaving 0 bases not matched to a gene. Germline V gene lookup returns CDR1 SGHRS and CDR2 YFSETQ. Regarding this clone: Its antigen is not identified.

In the naive CD8 group, cells lacked CD45RO and were positively selected for CCR7, so terminally differentiated effector memory CD45RA+ cells were left out. The study drew all its donors from Caucasian adults living in Nashville, Tennessee. General study findings and limits: Naive subsets, compared against memory subsets, generally had larger estimated richness values.

In the source study's methods: Quality scores were absent from the junction-only immunoSEQ sequences, so filtering differed. Sequencing used immunoSEQ multiplex PCR; TCRdb keeps in-frame clones, though not all of them. For V, J and clone size, that table is used; D and trimming come from the DNA. This table has some 2,100,000 clones, about 92% appearing once. The chain has TRBV5-1 and TRBJ1-2; 8 bases match TRBD1. Source material: naive CD8+ T cells from PBMCs. The receptor comes from a man younger than 30 in good health. Some clones in this sample may be carry-over from other donors' samples. CDR3 coding DNA: TGCGCCAGCAGCTTGGGGACAGGGTATGGCTACACCTTC. This gives the protein CASSLGTGYGYTF. Combining the CDR3 with reference TRBV5-1 and TRBJ1-2 gives the whole variable domain KAGVTQTPRYLIKTRGQQVTLSCSPISGHRSVSWYQQTPGQGLQFLFEYFSETQRNKGNFPGRFSGRQFSNSRSEMNVSTLELGDSALYLCASSLGTGYGYTFGSGTRLTVV.